This T cell receptor beta chain was captured by sequencing in a study of beta chain features in type 1 diabetes. Study-level findings and limits: Moderately but significantly shorter TCRB CDR3s were found in Type 1 diabetes patients in all four CD4+ subsets. There were fewer insertions and more deletions at the VDJ junctions of type 1 diabetes patients.

Sequenced material consisted of expressed TCRB transcripts (all of the isolated RNA was reverse transcribed). Sequencing used immunoSEQ multiplex PCR; TCRdb keeps in-frame clones, though not all of them. The sample shows over 600,000 clones, around 12% of them seen only once. Only a few counts were recorded for this clone. The antigen is undetermined. Germline CDR1 and CDR2: SQVTM and ANQGSEA. The germline V and J ends were trimmed by 4 bases and 2 bases, with 29 bases remaining between them. This CDR3 is 20 amino acids long. There was one heparinised blood draw per donor, averaging around 0.11 L. By way of CD45RO/CCR7/CD25/CD127/CD95/CD27, the CD4+ regulatory, stem cell-like memory, central memory and naive cells were sorted.

This clonotype was obtained from a man younger than 40 with type 1 diabetes. The chain is built from TRBV29-1 and TRBJ2-2; tentative D call: TRBD2 (7 bases). Sequenced: naive CD4+ T cells from blood. The CDR3 region is CSVVFPRGGAPSFNTGELFF. DNA of the CDR3: TGCAGCGTTGTATTCCCCCGAGGGGGGGCGCCCTCTTTTAACACCGGGGAGCTGTTTTTT.